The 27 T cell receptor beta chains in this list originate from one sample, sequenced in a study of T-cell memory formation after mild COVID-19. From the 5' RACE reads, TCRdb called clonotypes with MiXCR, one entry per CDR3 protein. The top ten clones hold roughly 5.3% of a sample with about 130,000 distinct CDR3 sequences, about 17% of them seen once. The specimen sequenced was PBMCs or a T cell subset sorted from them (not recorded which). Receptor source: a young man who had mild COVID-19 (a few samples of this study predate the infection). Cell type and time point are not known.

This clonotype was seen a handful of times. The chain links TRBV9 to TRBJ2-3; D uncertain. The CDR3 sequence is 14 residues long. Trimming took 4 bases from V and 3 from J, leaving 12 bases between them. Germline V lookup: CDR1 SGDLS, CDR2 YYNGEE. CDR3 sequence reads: CASSTSTHTDTQYF. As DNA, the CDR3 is TGTGCCAGCAGCACGTCTACCCATACAGATACGCAGTATTTT.

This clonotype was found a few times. The CDR3 DNA reads TGCGCCAGCAGCTTAGTCGTCCGCGCTGCTGCGAACACCGGGGAGCTGTTTTTT. Protein: CASSLVVRAAANTGELFF. The rearrangement joins TRBV5-1 to TRBJ2-2; D not resolved. V gave up 2 bases and J gave up 0 bases, with 17 bases separating them. CDR1 and CDR2 from the germline V gene are SGHRS and YFSETQ. This CDR3 spans 18 amino acids.

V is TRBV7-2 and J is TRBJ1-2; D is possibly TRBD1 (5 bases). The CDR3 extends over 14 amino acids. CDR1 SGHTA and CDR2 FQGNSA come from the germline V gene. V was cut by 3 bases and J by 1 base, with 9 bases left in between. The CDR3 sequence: CASSFYDSNYGYTF. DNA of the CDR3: TGTGCCAGCAGCTTTTACGACAGTAACTATGGCTACACCTTC.

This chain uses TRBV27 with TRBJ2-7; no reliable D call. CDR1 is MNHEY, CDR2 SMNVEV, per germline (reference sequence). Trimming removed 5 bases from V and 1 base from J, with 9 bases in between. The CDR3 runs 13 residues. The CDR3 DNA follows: TGTGCCAGCAGTCACGGGCCATCCTACGAGCAGTACGTC. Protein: CASSHGPSYEQYV.

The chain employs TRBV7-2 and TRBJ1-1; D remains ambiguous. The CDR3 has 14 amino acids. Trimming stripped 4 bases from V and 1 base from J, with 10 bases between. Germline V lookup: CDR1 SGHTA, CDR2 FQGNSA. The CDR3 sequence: CASSSQVANTEAFF. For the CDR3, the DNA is TGTGCCAGCAGCTCTCAAGTTGCGAACACTGAAGCTTTCTTT.

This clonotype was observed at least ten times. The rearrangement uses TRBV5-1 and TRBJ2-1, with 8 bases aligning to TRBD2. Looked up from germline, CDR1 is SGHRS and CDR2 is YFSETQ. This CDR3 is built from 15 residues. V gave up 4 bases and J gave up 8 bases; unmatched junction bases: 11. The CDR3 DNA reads TGCGCCAGCAGCCTCGGCGGGGCGGGGGGATATGAGCAGTTCTTC. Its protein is CASSLGGAGGYEQFF.

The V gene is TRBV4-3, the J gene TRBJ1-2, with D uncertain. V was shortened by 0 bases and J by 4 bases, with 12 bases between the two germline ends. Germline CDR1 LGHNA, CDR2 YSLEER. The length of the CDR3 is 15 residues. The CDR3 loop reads CASSQDTRVGYGYTF. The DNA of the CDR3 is TGCGCCAGCAGCCAAGATACGAGGGTGGGCTATGGCTACACCTTC.

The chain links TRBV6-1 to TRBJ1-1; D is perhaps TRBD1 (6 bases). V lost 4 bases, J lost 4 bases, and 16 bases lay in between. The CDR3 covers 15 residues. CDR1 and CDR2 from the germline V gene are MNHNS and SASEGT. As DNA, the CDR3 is TGTGCCAGCAGTGGGTACAGGGATCGGGCCACTGAAGCTTTCTTT. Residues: CASSGYRDRATEAFF.

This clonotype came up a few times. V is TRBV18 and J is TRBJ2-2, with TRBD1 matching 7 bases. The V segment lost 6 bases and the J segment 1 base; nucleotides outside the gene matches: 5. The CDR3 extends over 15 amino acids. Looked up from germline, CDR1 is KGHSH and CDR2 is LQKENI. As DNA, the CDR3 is TGTGCCAGCTCGCCCAACAGGGGGAACACCGGGGAGCTGTTTTTT. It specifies CASSPNRGNTGELFF.

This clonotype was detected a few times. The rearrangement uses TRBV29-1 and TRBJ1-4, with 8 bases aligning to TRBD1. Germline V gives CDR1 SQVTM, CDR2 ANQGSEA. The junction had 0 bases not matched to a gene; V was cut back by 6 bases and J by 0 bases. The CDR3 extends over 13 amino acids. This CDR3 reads CSVQGATNEKLFF. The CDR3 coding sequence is TGCAGCGTACAGGGGGCAACTAATGAAAAACTGTTTTTT.

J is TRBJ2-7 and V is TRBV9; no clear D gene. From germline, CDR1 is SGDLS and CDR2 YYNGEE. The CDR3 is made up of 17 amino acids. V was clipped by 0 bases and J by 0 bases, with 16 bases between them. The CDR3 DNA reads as TGTGCCAGCAGCGTAGCTTTTGCAGGAGCAAGCTCCTACGAGCAGTACGTC. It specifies CASSVAFAGASSYEQYV.

The CDR3 spells CASSDAGGGYEQYF. The CDR3 bases are TGTGCCAGCTCAGATGCAGGGGGCGGATACGAGCAGTACTTC. The chain is built from TRBV18 and TRBJ2-7; 8 bases align to TRBD1. CDR3 length equals 14 residues. The V gene's germline CDR1 is KGHSH and CDR2 LQKENI. Trimming cost V 5 bases and J 4 bases; bases outside gene matches: 7.

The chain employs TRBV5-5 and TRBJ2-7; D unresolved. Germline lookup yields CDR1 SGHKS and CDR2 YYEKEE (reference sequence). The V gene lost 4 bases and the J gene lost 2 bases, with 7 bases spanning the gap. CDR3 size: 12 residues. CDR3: CASSLTTYEQYV. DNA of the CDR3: TGTGCCAGCAGCCTTACTACCTACGAGCAGTACGTC.

CDR3 nucleotides: TGTGCCAGCAGCTTAAGGAGTAGCGGGGGATCCTACAATGAGCAGTTCTTC. Protein product: CASSLRSSGGSYNEQFF. This rearrangement joins TRBV7-6 to TRBJ2-1; TRBD2 matches 9 bases. The CDR3 contains 17 residues. Germline loops: CDR1 SGHVS, CDR2 FNYEAQ. The trim removed 2 bases at V and 1 base at J, leaving 6 bases unmatched.

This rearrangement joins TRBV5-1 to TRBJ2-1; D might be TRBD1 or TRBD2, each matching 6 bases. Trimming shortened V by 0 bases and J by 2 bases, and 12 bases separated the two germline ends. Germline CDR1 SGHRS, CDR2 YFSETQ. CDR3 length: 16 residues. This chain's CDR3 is CASSLGGAGTYNEQFF. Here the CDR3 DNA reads TGCGCCAGCAGCTTGGGGGGGGCCGGGACCTACAATGAGCAGTTCTTC.

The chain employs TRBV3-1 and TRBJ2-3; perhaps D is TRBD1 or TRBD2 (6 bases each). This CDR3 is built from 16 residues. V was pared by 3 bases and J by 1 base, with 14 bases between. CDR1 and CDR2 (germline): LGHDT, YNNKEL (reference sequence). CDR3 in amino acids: CASSHRGYRGTDTQYF. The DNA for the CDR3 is TGTGCCAGCAGCCACCGGGGGTACAGGGGCACAGATACGCAGTATTTT.

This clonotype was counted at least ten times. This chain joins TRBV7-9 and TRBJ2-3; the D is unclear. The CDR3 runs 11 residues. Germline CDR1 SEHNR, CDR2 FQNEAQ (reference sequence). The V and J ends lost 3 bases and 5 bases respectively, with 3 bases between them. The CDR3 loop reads CASSLKDTQYF. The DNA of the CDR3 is TGTGCCAGCAGCTTGAAAGATACGCAGTATTTT.

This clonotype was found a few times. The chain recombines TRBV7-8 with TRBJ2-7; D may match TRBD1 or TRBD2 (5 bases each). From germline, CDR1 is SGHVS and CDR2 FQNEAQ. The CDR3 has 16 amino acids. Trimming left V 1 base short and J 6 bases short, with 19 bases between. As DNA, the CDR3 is TGTGCCAGCAGCTTAGGGATGGGACCGCTGGGTGCCGAGCAGTACTTC. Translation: CASSLGMGPLGAEQYF.

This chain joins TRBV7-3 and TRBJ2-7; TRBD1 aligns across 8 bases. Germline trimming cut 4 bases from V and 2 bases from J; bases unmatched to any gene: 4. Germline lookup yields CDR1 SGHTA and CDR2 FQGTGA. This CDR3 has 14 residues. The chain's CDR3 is CASSYTGGTYEQYF. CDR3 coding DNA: TGTGCCAGCAGCTATACAGGGGGAACCTACGAGCAGTACTTC.

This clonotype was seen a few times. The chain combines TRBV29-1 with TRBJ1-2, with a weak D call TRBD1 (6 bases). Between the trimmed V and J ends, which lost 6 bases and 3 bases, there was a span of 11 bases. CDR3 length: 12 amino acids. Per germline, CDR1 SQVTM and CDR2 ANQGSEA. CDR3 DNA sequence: TGCAGCGTGAAGGACAGAGACTATGGCTACACCTTC. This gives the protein CSVKDRDYGYTF. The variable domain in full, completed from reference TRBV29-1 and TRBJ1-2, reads SAVISQKPSRDICQRGTSLTIQCQVDSQVTMMFWYRQQPGQSLTLIATANQGSEATYESGFVIDKFPISRPNLTFSTLTVSNMSPEDSSIYLCSVKDRDYGYTFGSGTRLTVV.

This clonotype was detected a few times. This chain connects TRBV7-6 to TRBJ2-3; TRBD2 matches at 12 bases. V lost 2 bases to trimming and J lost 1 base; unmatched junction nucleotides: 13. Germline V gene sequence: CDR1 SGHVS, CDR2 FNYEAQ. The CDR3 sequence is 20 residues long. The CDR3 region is CASSLRGGGRLAGGTDTQYF. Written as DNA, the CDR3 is TGTGCCAGCAGCTTAAGAGGTGGCGGTCGACTAGCGGGGGGCACAGATACGCAGTATTTT.

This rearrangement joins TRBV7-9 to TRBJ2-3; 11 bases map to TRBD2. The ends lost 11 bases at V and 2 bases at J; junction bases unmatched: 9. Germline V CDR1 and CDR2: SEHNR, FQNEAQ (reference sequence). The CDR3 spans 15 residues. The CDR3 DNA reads TGTGCCGGCAACATAGCGGGGGGGAACACAGATACGCAGTATTTT. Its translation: CAGNIAGGNTDTQYF.

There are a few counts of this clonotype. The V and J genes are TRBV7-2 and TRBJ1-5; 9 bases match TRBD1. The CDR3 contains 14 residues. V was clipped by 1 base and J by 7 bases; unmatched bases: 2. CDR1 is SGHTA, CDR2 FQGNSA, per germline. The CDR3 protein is CASSLGQGEQPQHF. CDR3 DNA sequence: TGTGCCAGCAGCTTAGGACAGGGGGAACAGCCCCAGCATTTT.

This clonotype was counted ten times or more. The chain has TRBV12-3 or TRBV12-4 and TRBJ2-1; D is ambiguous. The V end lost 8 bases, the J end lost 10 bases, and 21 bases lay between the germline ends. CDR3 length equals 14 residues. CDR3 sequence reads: CASLRAGVQKEQFF. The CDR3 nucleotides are TGTGCCAGCCTCCGGGCAGGCGTACAGAAAGAGCAGTTCTTC.

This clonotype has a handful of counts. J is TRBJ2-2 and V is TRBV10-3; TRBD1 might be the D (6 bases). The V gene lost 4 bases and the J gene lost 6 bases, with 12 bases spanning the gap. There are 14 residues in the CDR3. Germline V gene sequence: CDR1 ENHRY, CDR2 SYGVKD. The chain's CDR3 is CAISVQGLAGELFF. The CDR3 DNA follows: TGTGCCATCAGTGTACAGGGTTTGGCCGGGGAGCTGTTTTTT.

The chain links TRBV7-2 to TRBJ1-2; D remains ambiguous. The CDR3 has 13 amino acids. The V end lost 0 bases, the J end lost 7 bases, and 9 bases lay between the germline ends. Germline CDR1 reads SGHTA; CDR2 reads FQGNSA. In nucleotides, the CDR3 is TGTGCCAGCAGCTTAGCGCTTAGAGGTGGCTACACCTTC. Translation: CASSLALRGGYTF.

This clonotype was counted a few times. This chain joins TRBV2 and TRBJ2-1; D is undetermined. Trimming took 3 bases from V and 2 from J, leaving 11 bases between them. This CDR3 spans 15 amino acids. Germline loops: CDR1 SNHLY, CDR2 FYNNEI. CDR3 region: CASSDATYAYNEQFF. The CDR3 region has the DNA TGTGCCAGCAGTGACGCCACCTACGCCTACAATGAGCAGTTCTTC. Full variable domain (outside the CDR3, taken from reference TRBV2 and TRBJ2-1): EPEVTQTPSHQVTQMGQEVILRCVPISNHLYFYWYRQILGQKVEFLVSFYNNEISEKSEIFDDQFSVERPDGSNFTLKIRSTKLEDSAMYFCASSDATYAYNEQFFGPGTRLTVL.